These 2 T cell receptor beta chains share one sample of origin, sequenced in a study of T cell responses to AZD1222 COVID-19 vaccine. The data were produced by immunoSEQ multiplex PCR, yet TCRdb's version contains in-frame clones alone and is incomplete. The sample comprises roughly 120,000 clones, roughly 86% of which are singletons, and 17% rests with the top ten. The specimen was peripheral blood, collected 28 days after the second AZD1222 dose. These receptors all stem from an adult who received the AZD1222 COVID-19 vaccine.

The J gene is TRBJ2-2, the V gene TRBV7-2; 8 bases are a match to TRBD1. The CDR3 length is 15 residues. V gave up 1 base and J gave up 8 bases; unmatched junction bases: 6. Germline V gene lookup returns CDR1 SGHTA and CDR2 FQGNSA. The CDR3 protein is CASSLVGRGLGELFF. The CDR3 DNA reads TGTGCCAGCAGCTTAGTAGGCAGGGGGCTTGGGGAGCTGTTTTTT. The whole variable domain, remainder taken from reference TRBV7-2 and TRBJ2-2, is GAGVSQSPSNKVTEKGKDVELRCDPISGHTALYWYRQSLGQGLEFLIYFQGNSAPDKSGLPSDRFSAERTGGSVSTLTIQRTQQEDSAVYLCASSLVGRGLGELFFGEGSRLTVL.

The V and J genes are TRBV7-2 and TRBJ2-4; weak D call: TRBD2 (7 bases). Between the trimmed V and J ends, which lost 5 bases and 5 bases, there was a span of 16 bases. The CDR3 extends over 15 amino acids. CDR1 and CDR2 (germline): SGHTA, FQGNSA. The CDR3 region is CASSRAGGRENIQYF. For the CDR3, the DNA is TGTGCCAGCAGCAGAGCCGGGGGGCGCGAAAACATTCAGTACTTC.